This T cell receptor beta chain was sequenced during a study of blood T cell repertoires in COVID-19. V was pared by 5 bases and J by 10 bases, with 4 bases of the junction left unmatched. Germline CDR1 GTSNPN, CDR2 SVGIG (reference sequence). There are 12 residues in the CDR3. Libraries were prepared by immunoSEQ multiplex PCR; TCRdb keeps only in-frame clonotypes and omits some of them. Of more than 95,000 clones in the sample, over 75% were seen once. Source material: peripheral blood. The V call is TRBV30, the J call TRBJ1-6; 8 bases line up with TRBD1. This sequence was found in a human donor in a cohort sampled during active COVID-19. Written as DNA, the CDR3 is TGTGCCTGGGGACAGGGAAACTCACCCCTCCACTTT. Protein product: CAWGQGNSPLHF.